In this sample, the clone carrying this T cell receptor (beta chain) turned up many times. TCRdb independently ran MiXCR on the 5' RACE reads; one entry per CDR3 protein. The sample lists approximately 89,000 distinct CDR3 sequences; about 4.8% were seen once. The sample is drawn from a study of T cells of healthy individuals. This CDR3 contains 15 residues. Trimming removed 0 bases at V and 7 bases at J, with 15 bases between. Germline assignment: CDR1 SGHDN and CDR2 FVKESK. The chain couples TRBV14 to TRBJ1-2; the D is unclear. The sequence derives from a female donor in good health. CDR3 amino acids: CASSQDAWTGFGYTF. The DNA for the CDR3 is TGTGCCAGCAGCCAAGATGCCTGGACGGGATTTGGCTACACCTTC. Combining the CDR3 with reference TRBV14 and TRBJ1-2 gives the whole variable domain EAGVTQFPSHSVIEKGQTVTLRCDPISGHDNLYWYRRVMGKEIKFLLHFVKESKQDESGMPNNRFLAERTGGTYSTLKVQPAELEDSGVYFCASSQDAWTGFGYTFGSGTRLTVV.